The rows below give T cell receptor beta chains drawn from one sample of a study of blood T cell repertoires in COVID-19. Assay used: immunoSEQ multiplex PCR; TCRdb lists only in-frame clones, some missing. This table has 55,000 to 80,000 clones, about three quarters appearing once. Sequencing input: peripheral blood. Every receptor here comes from a human donor in a cohort sampled during active COVID-19. CDR3s include the opening cysteine and the closing phenylalanine or tryptophan. The D gene is left open where the match is weak. The size entry is marked missing in some rows and otherwise reads once, few, many or a size class.

d_gene	abundance	v_gene	j_gene	len	CDR3aa	CDR3nt
TRBD1	-	TRBV5-4	TRBJ1-4	16	CASSIQTGATNEKLFF	TGTGCCAGCAGCATACAAACAGGGGCGACTAATGAAAAACTGTTTTTT
-	-	TRBV9	TRBJ2-5	15	CASSSSPQVEETQYF	TGTGCCAGCAGCTCCTCCCCTCAGGTCGAAGAGACCCAGTACTTC
TRBD1	-	TRBV7-9	TRBJ2-4	17	CASSRFRDREHQNIQYF	TGTGCCAGCAGTCGTTTCCGGGACAGGGAACATCAGAACATTCAGTACTTC
-	-	TRBV4-3	TRBJ1-1	15	CASSQVGQGSTEAFF	TGCGCCAGCAGCCAAGTTGGGCAGGGGTCCACTGAAGCTTTCTTT
-	few	TRBV9	TRBJ2-7	14	CASSVVGGNDEQYF	TGTGCCAGCAGCGTAGTAGGGGGTAACGACGAGCAGTACTTC
TRBD2	once	TRBV11-2	TRBJ2-7	14	CASSPGGSSYEQYF	TGTGCCAGCAGCCCGGGGGGGAGCTCCTACGAGCAGTACTTC
-	-	TRBV28	TRBJ2-3	13	CASSSTAADTQYF	TGTGCCAGCAGTTCGACAGCCGCAGATACGCAGTATTTT
-	-	TRBV9	TRBJ1-2	14	CASSPVRTNYGYTF	TGTGCCAGCAGCCCAGTCCGGACAAACTATGGCTACACCTTC
-	-	TRBV5-1	TRBJ2-3	15	CASSLVGESTDTQYF	TGCGCCAGCAGCTTGGTCGGGGAAAGCACAGATACGCAGTATTTT
TRBD1	-	TRBV14	TRBJ2-5	15	CASSQVGQGMKTQYF	TGTGCCAGCAGCCAAGTGGGACAGGGGATGAAGACCCAGTACTTC
TRBD1	-	TRBV7-9	TRBJ1-2	13	CASSQTGERGYTF	TGTGCCAGCAGCCAAACAGGGGAGCGCGGCTACACCTTC
TRBD1	-	TRBV10-3	TRBJ1-3	16	CAISSRDSATGNTIYF	TGTGCCATCAGTAGTCGGGACAGTGCCACTGGAAACACCATATATTTT
TRBD1	once	TRBV9	TRBJ1-5	13	CASSTGPGQPQHF	TGTGCCAGCTCGACAGGGCCGGGTCAGCCCCAGCATTTT
-	-	TRBV5-1	TRBJ2-5	17	CASSLGEQVFPRETQYF	TGCGCCAGCAGCTTGGGGGAACAGGTATTCCCGCGGGAGACCCAGTACTTC
TRBD1	-	TRBV6-6	TRBJ1-5	15	CASSPTGGHNQPQHF	TGTGCCAGCAGTCCGACAGGGGGCCACAATCAGCCCCAGCATTTT
-	-	TRBV9	TRBJ2-1	15	CASSWGDAAYNEQFF	TGTGCCAGCAGCTGGGGGGACGCGGCCTACAATGAGCAGTTCTTC
TRBD2	-	TRBV27	TRBJ2-7	15	CASSPLLAGLSEQYF	TGTGCCAGCAGTCCTTTACTAGCGGGCCTCTCCGAGCAGTACTTC
TRBD1	few	TRBV5-1	TRBJ1-3	17	CASSEKGATTSGNTIYF	TGCGCCAGCAGCGAGAAGGGGGCCACTACCTCTGGAAACACCATATATTTT
-	-	TRBV10-3	TRBJ2-3	13	CAISESEAGTQYF	TGTGCCATCAGTGAGTCCGAGGCGGGTACGCAGTATTTT
TRBD2	once	TRBV11-2	TRBJ2-2	19	CASSVRTSLIGQGTGELFF	TGTGCCAGCAGCGTACGGACTAGTCTTATCGGGCAAGGCACCGGGGAGCTGTTTTTT
TRBD2	-	TRBV7-9	TRBJ2-7	16	CASSLYMRGGSYEQYF	TGTGCCAGCAGCTTATATATGCGGGGGGGATCCTACGAGCAGTACTTC
-	-	TRBV7-6	TRBJ2-1	13	CASSASDYNEQFF	TGTGCCAGCAGCGCCAGTGACTACAATGAGCAGTTCTTC
TRBD1	few	TRBV10-2	TRBJ1-2	14	CASSEGRGVNGYTF	TGCGCCAGCAGTGAAGGCAGGGGGGTTAATGGCTACACCTTC
TRBD2	once	TRBV3-1/TRBV3-2	TRBJ2-7	15	CASRGTSGDIYEQYF	TGTGCCAGCAGGGGGACTAGCGGGGACATCTACGAGCAGTACTTC
TRBD1	-	TRBV11-1	TRBJ1-1	14	CASSFSGQGSEAFF	TGTGCCAGCAGCTTCTCGGGACAGGGGTCTGAAGCTTTCTTT
TRBD2	-	TRBV5-1	TRBJ2-3	14	CATRTSGSGDTQYF	TGCGCCACCCGGACTAGCGGGAGCGGAGATACGCAGTATTTT